This T cell receptor (beta chain) was captured by sequencing in a study of T cells after yellow fever vaccination (dated by TCRdb to the late 2010s). Regarding the complete study: The SMART-Seq v4 Ultra Low Input RNA kit was used to prepare libraries from fractions with low cell numbers. To follow T-cell clones before and after both primary and booster YFV17D yellow fever vaccination, bulk TCR alpha and beta repertoires underwent longitudinal sequencing. Blood was collected at multiple timepoints before and after primary and secondary immunization, and bulk PBMC replicates and cell subsets were isolated. Two healthy male donors made up the cohort, one aged 18 to 30 years and the other aged 30 to 40 years.

The CDR3 numbers 14 residues from cysteine through phenylalanine. Left in the record is the CDR3 DNA by itself, 42 bases read in frame from the first base. The germline V gene gives CDR1 as SGHVS and CDR2 as FNYEAQ. Unmatched junction bases come to 5, with V trimmed by 1 base and J by 8 bases. The full study reports these points: The study included only a couple of donors, which limits how far the findings can be generalized. A small fraction of clonotypes showed up in both the CD4 and CD8 compartments, probably as a result of convergent recombination. Most clones expanded after primary vaccination were re-detected after the booster (96% of CD4 and about 88% of CD8), suggesting broad memory maintenance. Because abundant contaminating clonotypes from the bulk population could be contained in FACS-sorted repertoires, computational filtering was required. Compared with the primary T-cell response, the secondary T-cell response was faster but weaker, reaching its peak on day 5 rather than on day 15.

As concerns this clonotype: Its antigen remains undetermined. Per-base qualities were not stored, and no clone one base away is much larger.

TCR cDNA was synthesized by 5'RACE template switching, which introduced a universal primer site and unique molecular identifiers. cDNA synthesis was primed from both the TCR alpha and TCR beta constant segments. Library amplification used two PCR steps, and the second PCR step added sample barcodes and sequencing adapters. Libraries were sequenced on Illumina HiSeq 2500 (2x100 bp) or NovaSeq (2x150 bp). The source study handled its data this way. MIGEC was used to demultiplex reads and collapse the reads into UMI consensus sequences, and MiXCR was used for V(D)J alignment. Vaccine-responding clonotypes were identified with edgeR using replicate PBMC samples, with FDR below 0.01 and a log2 fold change above 5 up to day 15 being required. Each bulk clonotype received a CD4 or CD8 identity based on whether the sequenced CD4 or CD8 repertoire contained that clonotype at higher abundance. The public reads were run again by TCRdb, first through fastp at Q25 and then through MiXCR, and only productive beta chains were kept. Rows merge per CDR3 protein into single entries with the most common DNA and genes. The V and J calls and clone size are TCRdb's, not the authors'. Recorded for this sample are 360,000 or so distinct CDR3 sequences; around a tenth of them occurred a single time. The top ten clonotypes cover 18% of the sample.

The treatment or condition label here, explained by the study, means: live attenuated yellow fever vaccine strain. At each blood-draw timepoint, two biological replicates of bulk PBMCs were collected. A standard Ficoll-Paque protocol was used to isolate PBMCs from peripheral blood. TriZol was used to extract RNA from bulk PBMCs, CD4 and CD8 fractions, and dextramer-positive and dextramer-negative fractions. The V gene is TRBV7-6 and the J gene is TRBJ2-1; 7 of the junction bases match TRBD2. This clonotype was obtained from a man younger than 35 who received the YFV17D yellow fever vaccine. Source: PBMCs, taken on the day of the first yellow fever vaccination. The CDR3 corresponds to CASSLGTSKDEQFF. The DNA sequence reads TGTGCCAGCAGCTTAGGGACTAGTAAAGATGAGCAGTTCTTC.